The 11 T cell receptor beta chains in this list originate from one sample, sequenced in a study of post-analysis software for immune sequencing data. Study-level points and caveats: Controls showed lower frequencies than patients for several TRBV segments, and TRBV5-6, TRBV5-1 and TRBV20-1 were among these.

Every TCR beta cDNA library bore unique molecular identifiers. TCRdb redid the calling of the PCR reads with MiXCR, one entry per CDR3 protein. The data show about 620,000 distinct CDR3 sequences, around 47% seen once. No antigens are known for them. Sequences were obtained from blood. The source of these receptors is a girl aged 10-17 years with multiple sclerosis.

To note about this clonotype: At one of its ends the junction is not consistent with the germline gene, which may arise from a read error. V is TRBV4-1 and J is TRBJ2-3; no clear D gene. The CDR3 covers 12 residues. The germline V gene has CDR1 MGHRA and CDR2 YSYEKL. The CDR3 nucleotides read TGCGCCAACAGCCAAGATTCTGATACGCAGTATTTT. Protein: CANSQDSDTQYF.

A few counts support this clonotype. CDR3 region: CASSLTTTNEQFF. For the CDR3, the DNA is TGTGCCAGCAGTTTAACGACTACCAATGAGCAGTTCTTC. V is TRBV12-3 or TRBV12-4 and J is TRBJ2-1; weak D call: TRBD2 (5 bases). Trimming shortened V by 2 bases and J by 6 bases, and 8 bases separated the two germline ends. This CDR3 is 13 amino acids long.

V usage is TRBV12-3 or TRBV12-4 and J usage is TRBJ2-5; D gene unclear. This CDR3 contains 13 residues. Trimming took off 3 bases at V and 5 bases at J, with 10 bases between the two ends. CDR3 loop: CASSLDQVETQYF. The CDR3 DNA sequence: TGTGCCAGCAGTTTGGATCAAGTGGAGACCCAGTACTTC.

The J gene is TRBJ2-1, the V gene TRBV20-1; no definite D call. The CDR3 is 14 amino acids. Germline V lookup: CDR1 DFQATT, CDR2 SNEGSKA (reference sequence). The V end lost 4 bases, the J end lost 1 base, and 11 bases lay between the germline ends. CDR3 sequence (DNA): TGCAGTGCTACCAGGCAGTTATCCTACAATGAGCAGTTCTTC. Protein product: CSATRQLSYNEQFF.

The chain employs TRBV5-1 and TRBJ2-3, with D perhaps matching TRBD2 (6 bases). The V end was cut by 4 bases, the J end by 4 bases, with 19 bases between. The germline CDR1 and CDR2 sequences are SGHRS and YFSETQ. There are 16 residues in the CDR3. CDR3 nucleotides: TGCGCCAGCAGCCCCGCAGCGGGTTGGGGTTCAGATACGCAGTATTTT. Residues: CASSPAAGWGSDTQYF.

There are a few counts of this clonotype. The chain has TRBV6-4 and TRBJ1-2; D is unresolved. This CDR3 spans 17 amino acids. The V gene lost 0 bases and the J gene lost 0 bases, with 14 bases spanning the gap. Looked up from germline, CDR1 is MRHNA and CDR2 is SNTAGT. The CDR3 sequence: CASSDSTLGAANYGYTF. The CDR3 DNA is TGTGCCAGCAGTGACTCGACCTTGGGAGCCGCTAACTATGGCTACACCTTC.

The chain combines TRBV5-1 with TRBJ2-5, with 11 positions matching TRBD2. The DNA matches TRBJ2-7 better at its end, which makes the J call doubtful. The germline CDR1 and CDR2 sequences are SGHRS and YFSETQ. This CDR3 region has 14 residues. CDR3 in DNA: TGCGCCAGCAGCACCGGGACTAGCGGAAACGAGCAGTACTTC. Its protein is CASSTGTSGNEQYF.

This clonotype was found once. The chain recombines TRBV5-1 with TRBJ1-1, with 10 bases that match TRBD1. The germline V gene has CDR1 SGHRS and CDR2 YFSETQ. The CDR3 consists of 17 residues. J gave up 0 bases and V 4 bases, and 9 bases lay outside the gene matches. The DNA for the CDR3 is TGCGCCAGCAGCCGTCGGGACAGGGGTCCCGTGAACACTGAAGCTTTCTTT. Amino acid sequence: CASSRRDRGPVNTEAFF.

J is TRBJ2-7 and V is TRBV20-1; D uncertain. Trimming shortened V by 4 bases and J by 2 bases, and 15 bases separated the two germline ends. The CDR3 consists of 14 residues. Germline V gives CDR1 DFQATT, CDR2 SNEGSKA (reference sequence). This CDR3 is CSATVGLTPYEQYF. The CDR3 DNA follows: TGCAGTGCTACGGTGGGCCTGACTCCCTACGAGCAGTACTTC.

CDR3 loop: CASSSGGGQANIQYF. The CDR3 DNA follows: TGTGCCAGCAGTTCAGGAGGGGGACAGGCCAACATTCAGTACTTC. The genes are TRBV12-3 or TRBV12-4 and TRBJ2-4, with 8 bases matching TRBD1. J was trimmed by 7 bases and V by 4 bases; bases with no gene match: 9. The CDR3 covers 15 residues.

The table lists this clonotype with many counts. For the CDR3, the DNA is TGTGCCAGCAGCCATGGTAGCGGGGGGCAGTTCTTC. Its translation: CASSHGSGGQFF. The chain employs TRBV3-1 and TRBJ2-1; 9 positions match TRBD2. V lost 3 bases, J lost 12 bases, and 3 bases stayed unmatched. This CDR3 has 12 amino acids. Germline-derived CDR1 and CDR2 are LGHDT and YNNKEL (reference sequence).